These 16 T cell receptor beta chains originate from one sample sequenced in a study of blood T cell repertoires in COVID-19. TCRdb's copy holds only in-frame clones and misses some; the assay was immunoSEQ multiplex PCR. The sample consists of about 39,000 clones, 94% of them appearing once. Sequencing was performed on peripheral blood. The origin of the receptors is a human donor with active COVID-19. The donor label of this sample is uncertain.

CDR3 in DNA: TGTGCCAGTAGTAACCCGTGGGCAGCCTCCACCTCTGGGGCCAACGTCCTGACTTTC. Translating gives CASSNPWAASTSGANVLTF. The chain has TRBV19 and TRBJ2-6; no reliable D call. The CDR3 contains 19 residues. CDR1 LNHDA and CDR2 SQIVND come from the germline V gene (reference sequence). V gave up 4 bases and J gave up 0 bases, with 19 bases separating them.

This clone appeared a single time. The genes are TRBV28 and TRBJ2-1; TRBD1 agrees at 10 bases. V shed 2 bases, J shed 8 bases, and the junction held 6 bases outside the gene matches. The CDR3 runs 15 residues. Germline values: CDR1 MDHEN, CDR2 SYDVKM. The CDR3, as DNA: TGTGCCAGCAGTTTAGGGGGGACAGGGGTCGATGAGCAGTTCTTC. It translates to CASSLGGTGVDEQFF.

The chain joins TRBV7-2 to TRBJ1-1; 7 bases agree with TRBD1. The V gene end was trimmed by 5 bases and the J gene end by 4 bases; junction bases not matched to a gene: 13. Looked up from germline, CDR1 is SGHTA and CDR2 is FQGNSA. This CDR3 is built from 16 residues. Here the CDR3 reads CASSPPTGMDFTEAFF. The CDR3 DNA is TGTGCCAGCAGCCCGCCGACAGGGATGGATTTCACTGAAGCTTTCTTT. The variable domain in full, with the rest retrieved from reference TRBV7-2 and TRBJ1-1, is GAGVSQSPSNKVTEKGKDVELRCDPISGHTALYWYRQSLGQGLEFLIYFQGNSAPDKSGLPSDRFSAERTGGSVSTLTIQRTQQEDSAVYLCASSPPTGMDFTEAFFGQGTRLTVV.

The chain links TRBV6-5 to TRBJ2-5, with 8 nucleotides matching TRBD1. Germline V CDR1 and CDR2: MNHEY, SVGAGI. With V trimmed by 3 bases and J by 5 bases, 11 bases remained unmatched. CDR3 length: 16 residues. CDR3 loop: CASSYSSGTGGETQYF. The CDR3 region has the DNA TGTGCCAGCAGTTATTCCTCCGGGACAGGCGGGGAGACCCAGTACTTC.

The chain links TRBV13 to TRBJ2-1; D not resolved. The CDR3 has 13 residues. Trimming left V 0 bases short and J 6 bases short, with 6 bases between. CDR1 is PRHDT, CDR2 FYEKMQ, per germline (reference sequence). The CDR3 sequence is CASSLGQINEQFF. DNA for the CDR3: TGTGCCAGCAGCTTAGGACAGATCAATGAGCAGTTCTTC.

This chain uses TRBV5-4 with TRBJ2-3; 12 positions match TRBD2. J gave up 4 bases and V 3 bases, and 12 bases lay outside the gene matches. The CDR3 is 18 amino acids. Germline V gene sequence: CDR1 SGHNT, CDR2 YYREEE (reference sequence). CDR3 loop: CASSSKLAGGPPADTQYF. The CDR3, as DNA: TGTGCCAGCAGCTCAAAACTAGCGGGGGGTCCCCCCGCAGATACGCAGTATTTT. Full variable domain (rest looked up from reference TRBV5-4 and TRBJ2-3): ETGVTQSPTHLIKTRGQQVTLRCSSQSGHNTVSWYQQALGQGPQFIFQYYREEENGRGNFPPRFSGLQFPNYSSELNVNALELDDSALYLCASSSKLAGGPPADTQYFGPGTRLTVL.

CDR3 sequence reads: CASSRGIRKEVEQYF. In DNA, the CDR3 is TGTGCCAGCAGCAGAGGCATCAGGAAGGAGGTCGAGCAGTACTTC. The chain combines TRBV6-5 with TRBJ2-7, with a weak D call TRBD2 (5 bases). Germline values: CDR1 MNHEY, CDR2 SVGAGI. Trimming removed 6 bases at V and 6 bases at J, with 21 bases between. The CDR3 has 15 residues.

This sequence joins TRBV3-1 (or the pseudogene TRBV3-2) and TRBJ1-1; D remains ambiguous. Germline CDR1 LGHDT, CDR2 YNNKEL (reference sequence). The CDR3 is 14 amino acids. Trimming removed 2 bases at V and 4 bases at J, with 11 bases between. In DNA form, the CDR3 reads TGTGCCAGCAGCCAACCTGGCCGGGGCACTGAAGCTTTCTTT. This translates into CASSQPGRGTEAFF.

This chain uses TRBV18 with TRBJ2-1, with D unresolved. Trimming left V 3 bases short and J 4 bases short, with 7 bases between. CDR3 length: 13 residues. Germline V gene data show CDR1 as KGHSH and CDR2 as LQKENI. The CDR3 region has the DNA TGTGCCAGCTCACCCTTACAATACAATGAGCAGTTCTTC. It specifies CASSPLQYNEQFF.

This rearrangement joins TRBV11-3 to TRBJ1-1; TRBD1 might be the D (6 bases). CDR1 is SGHNT and CDR2 is YENEEA in the germline V gene. The V gene lost 5 bases and the J gene lost 2 bases, with 18 bases spanning the gap. The CDR3 length is 16 residues. CDR3 DNA: TGTGCCAGCAGCCCCCCCGGGGGGCGCATCAACACTGAAGCTTTCTTT. Translation gives CASSPPGGRINTEAFF.

V usage is TRBV5-1 and J usage is TRBJ2-6, with TRBD1 matching 9 bases. Unmatched junction bases numbered 15, after V lost 4 bases and J lost 1 base. Germline lookup yields CDR1 SGHRS and CDR2 YFSETQ. CDR3 length equals 20 residues. The CDR3: CASSAGTGSSLSSGANVLTF. CDR3 nucleotides: TGCGCCAGCAGCGCCGGGACAGGGAGCTCCCTATCGTCTGGGGCCAACGTCCTGACTTTC.

In its sample, this clone was seen a few times. The chain combines TRBV5-1 with TRBJ2-7; D is possibly TRBD1 (6 bases). CDR1 is SGHRS and CDR2 is YFSETQ in the germline V gene. V was trimmed by 4 bases and J by 5 bases, leaving 16 bases between them. The CDR3 runs 14 residues. CDR3 in amino acids: CASSRQTGTHEQYF. The DNA for the CDR3 is TGCGCCAGCAGCCGACAAACAGGGACCCACGAGCAGTACTTC.

This chain links TRBV27 with TRBJ2-1; possible D gene TRBD1, 5 bases. There are 16 residues in the CDR3. CDR1 MNHEY and CDR2 SMNVEV come from the germline V gene (reference sequence). Trimming pared 6 bases from V and 1 base from J, leaving 16 bases between. The CDR3 reads CASSRIDSTSYNEQFF. CDR3 nucleotides: TGTGCCAGCAGCCGCATCGACAGCACGTCCTACAATGAGCAGTTCTTC.

The chain uses TRBV14 and TRBJ2-7; tentative D call: TRBD1 (6 bases). V was cut by 3 bases and J by 0 bases, with 21 bases left in between. CDR1 and CDR2 from the germline V gene are SGHDN and FVKESK. The CDR3 has 18 residues. The DNA of the CDR3 is TGTGCCAGCAGCCACCCCATAGGGGGTGGGCTACTCTCCTACGAGCAGTACTTC. Translating it yields CASSHPIGGGLLSYEQYF.

The CDR3 DNA reads as TGTGCCACCAGTGATGGGATGGCGGGGCCAGGCACAGATACGCAGTATTTT. This encodes CATSDGMAGPGTDTQYF. The chain uses TRBV24-1 and TRBJ2-3; possibly TRBD2 for D (6 bases). With 3 bases removed from V and 1 base from J, the gap between germline ends came to 16 bases. The CDR3 is 17 amino acids. CDR1 and CDR2 from the germline V gene are KGHDR and SFDVKD.

V is TRBV5-8 and J is TRBJ1-2; 7 bases line up with TRBD1. This CDR3 spans 18 amino acids. CDR1 and CDR2 from the germline V gene are SGHTS and YDEGEE. The ends lost 2 bases at V and 3 bases at J; junction bases unmatched: 16. For the CDR3, the DNA is TGTGCCAGCAGCTTCGCCCGACGACGACAGGGTTTCGACTATGGCTACACCTTC. This encodes CASSFARRRQGFDYGYTF.